These 31 T cell receptor beta chains share one sample of origin, sequenced in a study of Ad26.COV2.S vaccination and SARS-CoV-2 variants. Measured with immunoSEQ multiplex PCR; TCRdb has only the in-frame clones, and not every one. Counted here are over 110,000 clones, about nine tenths occurring once; the ten biggest clones make up 5%. The specimen comprised peripheral blood, sampled after recovery from COVID-19. The source is a human donor who had recovered from COVID-19.

This chain joins TRBV7-9 and TRBJ2-6; the D gene is possibly TRBD2 (6 bases). Trimming shortened V by 1 base and J by 0 bases, and 10 bases separated the two germline ends. The germline V gene encodes CDR1 SEHNR and CDR2 FQNEAQ (reference sequence). The CDR3 extends over 17 amino acids. The CDR3 DNA is TGTGCCAGCAGCTTAGAGTGGAGGGGCTCTGGGGCCAACGTCCTGACTTTC. It translates to CASSLEWRGSGANVLTF.

This clone turned up a few times. V usage is TRBV5-4 and J usage is TRBJ2-5, with no clear D. Trimming stripped 1 base from V and 5 bases from J, with 12 bases between. CDR3 size: 14 residues. Germline CDR1 and CDR2: SGHNT and YYREEE (reference sequence). As DNA, the CDR3 is TGTGCCAGCAGCTTGAACAAAGGACGGGAGACCCAGTACTTC. It encodes CASSLNKGRETQYF.

The chain recombines TRBV29-1 with TRBJ1-2, with D uncertain. Trimming took 8 bases from V and 2 from J, leaving 12 bases between them. The CDR3 loop spans 12 amino acids. Germline-derived CDR1 and CDR2 are SQVTM and ANQGSEA. CDR3 region: CSQTDGNYGYTF. Here the CDR3 DNA reads TGCAGCCAAACCGACGGAAACTATGGCTACACCTTC.

The chain's CDR3 is CAISGTGWGYGLGNTIYF. Here the CDR3 DNA reads TGTGCCATCAGTGGAACAGGGTGGGGGTACGGGCTCGGAAACACCATATATTTT. This chain uses TRBV10-3 with TRBJ1-3, with D perhaps matching TRBD1 (6 bases). Germline-derived CDR1 and CDR2 are ENHRY and SYGVKD. Between the trimmed V and J ends, which lost 4 bases and 4 bases, there was a span of 23 bases. This CDR3 has 18 amino acids.

This clone was detected only once. The rearrangement links TRBV2 to TRBJ1-5; tentatively, D is TRBD1 (5 bases). The CDR3 is 15 residues long. The germline V gene encodes CDR1 SNHLY and CDR2 FYNNEI. V shed 5 bases and J shed 4 bases, with 15 bases lying between them. The CDR3 loop reads CASSPQGLENQPQHF. CDR3 in DNA: TGTGCCAGCAGTCCCCAGGGACTGGAAAATCAGCCCCAGCATTTT.

The CDR3 region is CASSYSIGRGGTEAFF. The CDR3 nucleotides are TGTGCCAGCAGTTACTCGATAGGCAGGGGCGGCACTGAAGCTTTCTTT. The chain links TRBV6-6 to TRBJ1-1; D possibly corresponds to TRBD1 (6 bases). Trimming removed 0 bases at V and 4 bases at J, with 15 bases between. The CDR3 has 16 amino acids. Germline lookup yields CDR1 MNHNY and CDR2 SVGAGI (reference sequence).

This chain uses TRBV6-2 or TRBV6-3 with TRBJ2-2; D might be TRBD1 (6 bases). Germline V CDR1 and CDR2: MNHEY, SVGEGT. This CDR3 is built from 15 residues. V was cut by 4 bases and J by 6 bases, with 15 bases left in between. The CDR3 reads CASSWLAGAAGELFF. CDR3 nucleotide sequence: TGTGCCAGCAGTTGGCTGGCAGGGGCGGCCGGGGAGCTGTTTTTT.

The genes are TRBV6-5 and TRBJ1-2; no reliable D call. Trimming removed 6 bases at V and 8 bases at J, with 16 bases between. The CDR3 runs 13 residues. Germline CDR1 MNHEY, CDR2 SVGAGI. The CDR3 region has the DNA TGTGCCAGCAGATATCAAGATAGGAACGGCTACACCTTC. Translating gives CASRYQDRNGYTF.

The chain has TRBV27 and TRBJ1-1; D remains ambiguous. Trimming took off 4 bases at V and 3 bases at J, with 15 bases between the two ends. The CDR3 length is 15 residues. From germline, CDR1 is MNHEY and CDR2 SMNVEV (reference sequence). CDR3 sequence (DNA): TGTGCCAGCAGTTCATCATTAGTTTTATACACTGAAGCTTTCTTT. This sequence encodes CASSSSLVLYTEAFF.

This clone was seen only once. J is TRBJ1-2 and V is TRBV29-1; the D is unclear. The V and J ends lost 8 bases and 4 bases respectively, with 14 bases between them. The CDR3 is 12 amino acids. CDR1 and CDR2 (germline): SQVTM, ANQGSEA. As DNA, the CDR3 is TGCAGCACCTGGACCATTACCTATGGCTACACCTTC. It encodes CSTWTITYGYTF.

The rearrangement links TRBV28 to TRBJ2-5, with TRBD2 matching over 7 bases. The V and J ends lost 5 bases and 5 bases, in that order; junction bases with no gene match: 11. Germline loops: CDR1 MDHEN, CDR2 SYDVKM. The CDR3 totals 15 residues. CDR3 sequence (DNA): TGTGCCAGCAGTCCCTCCCAGCGGGGCGAGGAGACCCAGTACTTC. Protein: CASSPSQRGEETQYF.

V usage is TRBV9 and J usage is TRBJ2-7, with no clear D. Germline V gene sequence: CDR1 SGDLS, CDR2 YYNGEE. The CDR3 totals 15 residues. The ends were cut back, 0 bases at V and 4 bases at J, with 14 bases in the middle. The chain's CDR3 is CASSVATVEFYEQYF. CDR3 coding DNA: TGTGCCAGCAGCGTAGCTACGGTGGAATTTTACGAGCAGTACTTC.

This clone has a handful of counts. The V call is TRBV2, the J call TRBJ1-1, with 9 bases aligning to TRBD1. This CDR3 has 15 amino acids. Germline CDR1 reads SNHLY; CDR2 reads FYNNEI. The V segment lost 7 bases and the J segment 1 base; nucleotides outside the gene matches: 7. The chain's CDR3 is CASTGLTGGNTEAFF. CDR3 bases: TGTGCCAGCACGGGTCTGACAGGGGGGAACACTGAAGCTTTCTTT.

This rearrangement joins TRBV10-2 to TRBJ1-2; D unresolved. The CDR3 is 12 amino acids. V shed 8 bases and J shed 4 bases, with 11 bases lying between them. Germline V gene sequence: CDR1 WSHSY, CDR2 SAAADI. This CDR3 reads CASGGSGYGYTF. CDR3 nucleotides: TGCGCCAGCGGCGGGTCCGGCTATGGCTACACCTTC.

This clone was seen a few times. This sequence joins TRBV7-2 and TRBJ1-5; D uncertain. The CDR3 contains 14 residues. Germline V gives CDR1 SGHTA, CDR2 FQGNSA. V was clipped by 4 bases and J by 5 bases, with 12 bases between them. This chain's CDR3 is CASSSRAIHQPQHF. The CDR3 DNA reads TGTGCCAGCAGCTCCCGGGCCATCCATCAGCCCCAGCATTTT.

This clone has just a few counts. The chain employs TRBV11-2 and TRBJ2-7; tentatively, D is TRBD2 (7 bases). CDR1 SGHAT and CDR2 FQNNGV come from the germline V gene. The CDR3 contains 13 residues. The ends were cut back, 7 bases at V and 4 bases at J, with 14 bases in the middle. In DNA, the CDR3 is TGTGCCAGCACGAGGGGGGGAGGGTACGAGCAGTACTTC. Amino acid sequence: CASTRGGGYEQYF.

In this sample, this clone turned up once. The CDR3 sequence: CASSLSPGRRTDTQYF. The CDR3, as DNA: TGTGCCAGCAGTTTATCGCCAGGACGGCGCACAGATACGCAGTATTTT. The chain is built from TRBV27 and TRBJ2-3; D remains unclear. The CDR3 runs 16 residues. V was clipped by 0 bases and J by 1 base, with 11 bases between them. The germline CDR1 and CDR2 sequences are MNHEY and SMNVEV (reference sequence).

J is TRBJ2-3 and V is TRBV5-1; 10 bases are a match to TRBD1. J was trimmed by 3 bases and V by 5 bases; bases with no gene match: 6. The CDR3 runs to 15 residues. CDR1 SGHRS and CDR2 YFSETQ come from the germline V gene. In nucleotides, the CDR3 is TGCGCCAGCAGTCGGAGGACAGGGGGAACAGATACGCAGTATTTT. Protein product: CASSRRTGGTDTQYF.

The chain combines TRBV6-5 with TRBJ1-1; the match to TRBD1 covers 10 bases. Germline V gene sequence: CDR1 MNHEY, CDR2 SVGAGI. This CDR3 has 13 residues. Unmatched junction bases numbered 8, after V lost 7 bases and J lost 9 bases. This CDR3 reads CASMGQGTFQAFF. CDR3 DNA sequence: TGTGCCAGCATGGGACAGGGGACCTTTCAAGCTTTCTTT.

This rearrangement joins TRBV9 to TRBJ1-1, with 9 bases fitting TRBD1. The CDR3 is 16 amino acids. In germline, CDR1 is SGDLS, CDR2 YYNGEE. After removal of 3 bases from V and 0 bases from J, the junction contained 6 bases not matched to a gene. CDR3 nucleotides: TGTGCCAGCAGCGCCCCGGGACAGGGAATGAACACTGAAGCTTTCTTT. Protein: CASSAPGQGMNTEAFF.

V and J are TRBV6-2 or TRBV6-3 and TRBJ2-1, with no clear D. This CDR3 is 15 amino acids long. Per germline, CDR1 MNHEY and CDR2 SVGEGT. The ends were cut back, 2 bases at V and 0 bases at J, with 8 bases in the middle. The CDR3 sequence is CASSYRSSSYNEQFF. The DNA of the CDR3 is TGTGCCAGCAGTTACAGGTCTAGCTCCTACAATGAGCAGTTCTTC.

This clone occurred once. The J gene is TRBJ1-2, the V gene TRBV7-9, with D tentatively TRBD1 (5 bases). The CDR3 totals 16 residues. V was pared by 5 bases and J by 2 bases, with 18 bases between. Germline loops: CDR1 SEHNR, CDR2 FQNEAQ (reference sequence). CDR3 amino acids: CASSPVTGTENYGYTF. The DNA of the CDR3 is TGTGCCAGCAGCCCAGTCACCGGGACTGAGAACTATGGCTACACCTTC. Complete variable domain (other parts from reference TRBV7-9 and TRBJ1-2): DTGVSQNPRHKITKRGQNVTFRCDPISEHNRLYWYRQTLGQGPEFLTYFQNEAQLEKSRLLSDRFSAERPKGSFSTLEIQRTEQGDSAMYLCASSPVTGTENYGYTFGSGTRLTVV.

The V and J genes are TRBV12-5 and TRBJ2-7; D is unresolved. The CDR3 covers 11 residues. The germline V gene encodes CDR1 LGHNT and CDR2 FRNRAP. The ends were cut back, 1 base at V and 4 bases at J, with 2 bases in the middle. In DNA, the CDR3 is TGTGCTAGTGGTTTGGGGTACGAGCAGTACTTC. This gives the protein CASGLGYEQYF.

This clone was observed a single time. CDR3 residues: CASRAGPIDEQYF. The CDR3 coding sequence is TGTGCCAGTAGGGCGGGGCCTATTGACGAGCAGTACTTC. J is TRBJ2-7 and V is TRBV19; perhaps TRBD2 as D (6 bases). V lost 6 bases and J lost 5, with 14 bases in between. Germline CDR1 reads LNHDA; CDR2 reads SQIVND (reference sequence). This CDR3 is 13 amino acids long.

The chain joins TRBV7-9 to TRBJ2-3; D remains unclear. The CDR3 runs 15 residues. V lost 3 bases and J lost 2, with 12 bases in between. Germline CDR1 and CDR2: SEHNR and FQNEAQ (reference sequence). This CDR3 reads CASSFPGSHTDTQYF. The CDR3, as DNA: TGTGCCAGCAGCTTCCCTGGGTCTCACACAGATACGCAGTATTTT.

Only a few counts were recorded for this clone. This chain connects TRBV9 to TRBJ2-2; 8 nucleotides line up with TRBD1. The CDR3 totals 15 residues. Germline values: CDR1 SGDLS, CDR2 YYNGEE. Trimming cost V 3 bases and J 7 bases; bases outside gene matches: 8. Here the CDR3 reads CASSETGAGNGELFF. CDR3 sequence (DNA): TGTGCCAGCAGCGAGACAGGGGCGGGTAACGGGGAGCTGTTTTTT.

The chain carries TRBV14 and TRBJ1-1, with D possibly TRBD1 on 5 matching bases. The CDR3 totals 14 residues. V lost 3 bases and J lost 0, with 8 bases in between. The V gene's germline CDR1 is SGHDN and CDR2 FVKESK. The CDR3 here is CASSQGLLNTEAFF. CDR3 DNA sequence: TGTGCCAGCAGCCAGGGACTGCTGAACACTGAAGCTTTCTTT.

This clone was seen once. This chain connects TRBV4-3 to TRBJ2-3; unclear D gene. Germline assignment: CDR1 LGHNA and CDR2 YSLEER. This CDR3 has 18 amino acids. The germline V and J ends were trimmed by 1 base and 2 bases, with 19 bases remaining between them. The CDR3 sequence: CASSQALDIGLDTDTQYF. For the CDR3, the DNA is TGCGCCAGCAGCCAAGCTTTAGATATAGGTTTGGACACAGATACGCAGTATTTT.

In this sample, this clone turned up once. The rearrangement joins TRBV7-9 to TRBJ2-2, with D hard to call. Germline V gene sequence: CDR1 SEHNR, CDR2 FQNEAQ (reference sequence). Trimming left V 11 bases short and J 4 bases short, with 17 bases between. This CDR3 is 14 amino acids long. The CDR3 DNA follows: TGTGCCGTATCCTGGCTCCCCTTCACCGGGGAGCTGTTTTTT. Translating it yields CAVSWLPFTGELFF.

In this sample, this clone turned up once. The genes are TRBV11-2 and TRBJ1-5, with 8 bases lining up with TRBD1. CDR3 length: 15 amino acids. The germline gives CDR1 SGHAT, CDR2 FQNNGV. The junction had 7 bases not matched to a gene; V was cut back by 5 bases and J by 4 bases. The CDR3 sequence is CASSADRGWNQPQHF. For the CDR3, the DNA is TGTGCCAGCAGCGCCGACAGGGGCTGGAATCAGCCCCAGCATTTT.

The V and J genes are TRBV11-2 and TRBJ2-3; 10 positions agree with TRBD2. From germline, CDR1 is SGHAT and CDR2 FQNNGV. V shed 5 bases and J 4 bases; nucleotides not matched to a gene: 9. The CDR3 runs to 16 residues. In nucleotides, the CDR3 is TGTGCCAGCAGCCACCTGAGCGGGGGGGCCTCAGATACGCAGTATTTT. It specifies CASSHLSGGASDTQYF.